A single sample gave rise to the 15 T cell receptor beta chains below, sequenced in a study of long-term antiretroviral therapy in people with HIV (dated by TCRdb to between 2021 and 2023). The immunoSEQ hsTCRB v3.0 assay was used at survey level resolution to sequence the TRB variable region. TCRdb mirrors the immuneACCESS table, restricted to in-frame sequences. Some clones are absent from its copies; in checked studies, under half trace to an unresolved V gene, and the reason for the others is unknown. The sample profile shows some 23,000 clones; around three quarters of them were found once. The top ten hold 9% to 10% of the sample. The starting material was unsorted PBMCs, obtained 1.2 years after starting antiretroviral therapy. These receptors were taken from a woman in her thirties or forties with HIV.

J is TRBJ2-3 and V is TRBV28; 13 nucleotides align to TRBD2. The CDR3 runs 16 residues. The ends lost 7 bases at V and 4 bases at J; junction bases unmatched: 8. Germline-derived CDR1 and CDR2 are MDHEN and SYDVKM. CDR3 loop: CASMGLAGPYADTQYF. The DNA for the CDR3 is TGTGCCAGCATGGGACTAGCGGGGCCCTACGCAGATACGCAGTATTTT.

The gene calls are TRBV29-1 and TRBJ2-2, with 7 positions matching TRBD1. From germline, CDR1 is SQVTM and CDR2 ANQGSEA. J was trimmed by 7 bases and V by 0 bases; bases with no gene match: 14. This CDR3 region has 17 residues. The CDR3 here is CSVEDPGHRGAGGELFF. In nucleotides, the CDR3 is TGCAGCGTTGAAGATCCGGGGCACAGGGGTGCGGGCGGGGAGCTGTTTTTT.

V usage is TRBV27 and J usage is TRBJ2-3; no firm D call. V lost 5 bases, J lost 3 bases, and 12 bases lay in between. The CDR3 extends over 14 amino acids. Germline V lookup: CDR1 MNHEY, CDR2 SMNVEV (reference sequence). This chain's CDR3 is CASSPMGGTDTQYF. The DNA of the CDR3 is TGTGCCAGCAGTCCTATGGGTGGAACAGATACGCAGTATTTT.

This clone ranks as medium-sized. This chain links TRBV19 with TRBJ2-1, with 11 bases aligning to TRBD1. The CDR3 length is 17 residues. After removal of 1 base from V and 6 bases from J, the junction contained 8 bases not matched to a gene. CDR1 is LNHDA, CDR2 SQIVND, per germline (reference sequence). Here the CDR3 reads CASSIGTGGSGGNEQFF. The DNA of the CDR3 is TGTGCCAGTAGTATAGGGACAGGGGGCTCTGGAGGCAATGAGCAGTTCTTC.

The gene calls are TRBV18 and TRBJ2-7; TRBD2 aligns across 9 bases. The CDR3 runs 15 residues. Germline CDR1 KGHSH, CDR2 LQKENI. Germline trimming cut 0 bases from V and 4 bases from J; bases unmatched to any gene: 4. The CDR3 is CASSPPGLAVYEQYF. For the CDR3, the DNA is TGTGCCAGCTCACCACCGGGACTAGCTGTGTACGAGCAGTACTTC.

This CDR3 reads CASSLLRDLHNNEQFF. The CDR3 bases are TGTGCCAGCAGTCTTCTCAGGGACCTACATAACAATGAGCAGTTCTTC. V is TRBV5-6 and J is TRBJ2-1; D tentatively reads TRBD1 or TRBD2 (5 bases each). Trimming took off 5 bases at V and 5 bases at J, with 20 bases between the two ends. This CDR3 spans 16 amino acids. Germline lookup yields CDR1 SGHDT and CDR2 YYEEEE.

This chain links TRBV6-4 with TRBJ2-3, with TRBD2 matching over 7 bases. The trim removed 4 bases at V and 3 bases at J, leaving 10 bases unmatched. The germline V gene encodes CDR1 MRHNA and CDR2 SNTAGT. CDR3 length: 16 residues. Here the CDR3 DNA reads TGTGCCAGCAGTGTGGATGGCGGGAGTCATACAGATACGCAGTATTTT. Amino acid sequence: CASSVDGGSHTDTQYF.

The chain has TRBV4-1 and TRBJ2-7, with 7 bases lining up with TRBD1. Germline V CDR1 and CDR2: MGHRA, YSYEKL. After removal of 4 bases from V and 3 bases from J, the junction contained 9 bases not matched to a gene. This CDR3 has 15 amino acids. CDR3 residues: CASSRTVTGFYEQYF. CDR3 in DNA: TGCGCCAGCAGCCGGACCGTGACAGGGTTCTACGAGCAGTACTTC.

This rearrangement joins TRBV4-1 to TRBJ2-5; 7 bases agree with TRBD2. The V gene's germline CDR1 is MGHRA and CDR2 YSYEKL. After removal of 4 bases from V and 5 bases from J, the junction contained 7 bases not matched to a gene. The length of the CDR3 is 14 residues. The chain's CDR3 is CASSRGGDGETQYF. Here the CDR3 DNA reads TGCGCCAGCAGCCGTGGGGGGGACGGGGAGACCCAGTACTTC.

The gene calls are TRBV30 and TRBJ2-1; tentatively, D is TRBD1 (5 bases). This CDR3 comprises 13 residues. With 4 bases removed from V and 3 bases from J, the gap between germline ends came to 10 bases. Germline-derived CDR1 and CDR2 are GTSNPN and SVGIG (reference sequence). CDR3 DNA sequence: TGTGCCTGGACAGGGTTCAACTACAATGAGCAGTTCTTC. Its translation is CAWTGFNYNEQFF.

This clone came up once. This chain's CDR3 is CASSEAFGTSGAYEQYF. CDR3 in DNA: TGTGCCAGCAGTGAAGCGTTTGGGACTAGCGGCGCCTACGAGCAGTACTTC. The genes are TRBV6-1 and TRBJ2-7; 11 bases agree with TRBD2. Per the germline V gene, CDR1 is MNHNS and CDR2 is SASEGT. This CDR3 contains 17 residues. V lost 0 bases to trimming and J lost 2 bases; unmatched junction nucleotides: 6.

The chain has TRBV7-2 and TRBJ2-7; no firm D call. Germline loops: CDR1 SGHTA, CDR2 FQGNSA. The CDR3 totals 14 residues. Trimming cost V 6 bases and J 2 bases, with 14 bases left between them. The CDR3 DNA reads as TGTGCCAGCAGTCCGAGGTGGAGTACCTACGAGCAGTACTTC. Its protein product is CASSPRWSTYEQYF.

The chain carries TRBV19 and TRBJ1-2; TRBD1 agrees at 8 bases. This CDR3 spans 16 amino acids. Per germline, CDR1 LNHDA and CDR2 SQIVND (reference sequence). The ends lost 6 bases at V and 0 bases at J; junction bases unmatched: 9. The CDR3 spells CASSPAGTGANYGYTF. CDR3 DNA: TGTGCCAGTAGCCCTGCCGGGACAGGAGCTAACTATGGCTACACCTTC.

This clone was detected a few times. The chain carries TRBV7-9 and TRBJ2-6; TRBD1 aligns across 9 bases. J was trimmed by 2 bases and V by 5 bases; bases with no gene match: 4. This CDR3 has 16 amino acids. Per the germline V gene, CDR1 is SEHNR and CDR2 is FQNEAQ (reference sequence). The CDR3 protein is CASSQGTGTGANVLTF. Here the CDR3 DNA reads TGTGCCAGCAGCCAGGGGACAGGGACTGGGGCCAACGTCCTGACTTTC.

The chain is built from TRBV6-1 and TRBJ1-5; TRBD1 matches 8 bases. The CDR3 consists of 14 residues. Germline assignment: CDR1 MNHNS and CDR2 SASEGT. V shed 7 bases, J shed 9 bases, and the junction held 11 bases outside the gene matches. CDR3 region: CASNLDRAIWPQHF. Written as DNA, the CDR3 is TGTGCCAGCAATTTGGACAGGGCTATTTGGCCCCAGCATTTT.